This T cell receptor (beta chain) was captured by sequencing in a study of shared clonotypes between healthy human individuals. With 4 bases removed from V and 3 bases from J, the gap between germline ends came to 16 bases. CDR1 and CDR2 (germline): SGDLS, YYNGEE. The CDR3 length is 15 residues. Sequencing was performed with immunoSEQ multiplex PCR; in TCRdb, only in-frame clones are kept and a portion is missing. This table holds 1.5 million to 2.5 million clones, 85% to 95% found once. Points from the study as a whole: Clonotype sharing across a few donors was observed for around 5.1% of naive CD4 clonotypes.

CD8 cells regarded as naive lacked CD45RO, were positively chosen for CCR7, and omitted terminally differentiated effector memory CD45RA+ cells. To note about this clone: Its antigen is currently unknown.

The sample taken for sequencing was naive CD8+ T cells sorted from blood. The TCR comes from a man aged 18-30 years in good health. The V and J genes are TRBV9 and TRBJ1-2; tentative D call: TRBD1 (6 bases). CDR3 protein: CASSLTPGVDYGYTF. CDR3 DNA sequence: TGTGCCAGCAGCCTTACACCAGGGGTGGACTATGGCTACACCTTC.